The source of this TCR beta chain is a study of cytomegalovirus exposure and HLA in healthy donors. A multiplex PCR was run with 60 Vbeta primers and 13 Jbeta primers. The assay was immunoSEQ multiplex PCR, and TCRdb's table has in-frame clones only and misses some. The data contain some 130,000 clones, 60% to 80% of them singletons. Notes on the study in general: According to the study, roughly 160 TCR beta chains were cytomegalovirus-associated. Specificity of a few CMV-associated chains for CMV antigens was verified in vitro. In a later analysis, TCR beta V- and J-gene trimming showed a link to a missense DCLRE1C variant.

With respect to this clone: Its antigen is not identified.

The sequenced sample was PBMCs. The origin of this receptor is a woman aged 55-75 years in good health and CMV-seropositive.

CDR3 amino acids: CASSLRTGGADTQYF. DNA for the CDR3: TGTGCCAGCAGCTTAAGGACAGGGGGCGCAGATACGCAGTATTTT. The chain joins TRBV7-3 to TRBJ2-3; 11 bases line up with TRBD1. The CDR3 loop spans 15 amino acids. Germline V CDR1 and CDR2: SGHTA, FQGTGA. Unmatched junction bases numbered 1, after V lost 1 base and J lost 4 bases.